This T cell receptor (beta chain) originates from a study of OX40 agonist ivuxolimab in advanced cancers. General notes on the study: Ivuxolimab, which targeted the costimulatory receptor OX40 (CD134), was an agonistic, fully human IgG2 monoclonal antibody. The paper describes the monotherapy dose-escalation part (N of about 52 patients) of the phase I trial of ivuxolimab. Intravenous ivuxolimab was administered to patients every 2 weeks at six dose levels: 0.01, 0.1, 0.3, 1.5, 3 and 10 mg/kg. Three dose-escalation patients achieved partial responses, one with hepatocellular carcinoma and two with cutaneous melanoma. The dose-escalation cohort was around 83% male with a mean age of 60 years, ranging from roughly 20 to 80. Of the approximately 54 dose-escalation patients, hepatocellular carcinoma was present in about 19, melanoma in approximately 15, renal cell carcinoma in 9 and head and neck cancer in 9. Prior anti-PD-1, anti-PD-L1 or anti-CTLA-4 therapy was permitted, and approximately 40% of dose-escalation patients had received checkpoint inhibitors. The purpose of peripheral TCRbeta sequencing was to test whether ivuxolimab changed TCR sequence diversity and led to clonal T-cell expansion. The study at large found these results: The antigen specificity of the clonally expanded peripheral T cells was not determined. At doses from 0.1 to 3.0 mg/kg, clonal expansion was seen in both CD4+ and CD8+ blood T cells between baseline and week 6. Low levels of normalized T-cell clonal expansion were also seen in some patients who did not respond. After ivuxolimab, more expanded clones were found on average in CD8+ T cells than in CD4+ T cells. In the 0.1-3.0 mg/kg groups, partial responders had among the lowest normalized peripheral clonal expansion, particularly in CD8+ T cells.

Patients with autoimmune disease history or receiving systemic immunosuppression were excluded from the trial. In every dose cohort, peripheral blood was drawn for TCR sequencing at baseline, cycle 4 day 1, and cycle 7 day 1. Samples came from an open-label, multicenter, first-in-human phase I dose-escalation trial of ivuxolimab. Adults with locally advanced or metastatic melanoma, renal cell carcinoma, hepatocellular carcinoma or head and neck squamous cell carcinoma were enrolled in the trial. Before TCR sequencing, CD4+ T cells and CD8+ T cells were sorted from peripheral blood as separate populations. For sequencing of the TCRbeta CDR3 region, genomic DNA was extracted from the sorted cells. The immunoSEQ Assay was used for sequencing of TCRbeta CDR3 regions. The clones in this table, taken by TCRdb from immuneACCESS, are in-frame only. Not every clone is retained; where verified, under half of the shortfall comes from an unresolved V gene, and the cause of the rest is unknown. Present in this sample are tens of thousands of clones, over 80% of which were seen just once. Clones ranked in the top ten supply approximately 0.5% of the sample.

Per the germline V gene (reference sequence), GTSNPN is the CDR1 and SVGIG is the CDR2. Inclusive of the bounding cysteine and phenylalanine, the CDR3 is 15 residues long. Just CDR3 DNA is preserved here, 45 bases in frame from base 1. Turning to this clone: Its recognized antigen is unknown. No base qualities exist here, and no much larger clone lies one base off it.

This receptor was taken from an adult with an advanced solid tumor such as melanoma, head and neck, liver or kidney cancer. This chain is built from TRBV30 and TRBJ2-5, with 15 junctional bases fitting TRBD2. TRBJ2-7 matches the DNA end more closely, so the J call is doubtful. Specimen: CD4+ or CD8+ T cells sorted from blood, collected in a trial of the OX40 agonist ivuxolimab. The DNA sequence follows: TGTGCGCTAGTCGGACTAGCGGGAGGGCGATACGAGCAGTACTTC. This gives the protein CALVGLAGGRYEQYF.